This T cell receptor (beta chain) was recovered during a study of blood T cells in healthy people across ages. At least ten counts were recorded for this clonotype. With a J-beta primer mix and a sample-barcoded 5' primer, a second PCR ran about 7 to 11 cycles. Via MiXCR, TCRdb re-called the 5' RACE reads, giving one row per CDR3 protein. The sample records about 780,000 distinct CDR3 sequences, about 26% being singletons. Looked up from germline, CDR1 is SEHNR and CDR2 is FQNEAQ (reference sequence). With 5 bases removed from V and 1 base from J, the gap between germline ends came to 16 bases. The CDR3 is 16 amino acids. The sample was also linked to a second study, of T cells of mothers and their children.

J is TRBJ2-3 and V is TRBV7-9; D possibly matches TRBD1 or TRBD2 (6 bases each). Input material: blood. This TCR was recovered from a boy aged 5-17 years in good health. The CDR3 coding sequence is TGTGCCAGCAGCCCCCCAGAGGGGGGAGGCACAGATACGCAGTATTTT. Encoded protein: CASSPPEGGGTDTQYF.